Each of the 5 T cell receptor beta chains below was sequenced from the same sample in a study of T cells in Graves' hyperthyroidism and ophthalmopathy. Amplification targeted TCR beta CDR3 regions from RNA transcripts. The TCR CDR3 was amplified in a first-round RT-PCR using the HTBI primer set. One entry per CDR3 protein results from TCRdb running MiXCR on the multiplex PCR reads. Of hundreds of thousands of distinct CDR3 sequences in the sample, less than 15% were seen once. The sequencing input was blood. The receptor set was obtained from a woman under 30 with Graves' hyperthyroidism.

In its sample, this clonotype was seen many times. The chain employs TRBV6-1 and TRBJ2-2; TRBD2 matches at 11 bases. The V gene's germline CDR1 is MNHNS and CDR2 SASEGT. Trimming at V came to 8 bases and at J to 5 bases, leaving 4 bases not matched to a gene. This CDR3 has 14 residues. CDR3 sequence reads: CASSLAGVTGELFF. CDR3 DNA sequence: TGTGCCAGCTCACTAGCGGGAGTTACCGGGGAGCTGTTTTTT.

Comment on this clonotype: One base away lies a much larger clone, so this may be a sequencing read error. V usage is TRBV11-2 and J usage is TRBJ2-7; TRBD1 aligns across 11 bases. The CDR3 contains 14 residues. Germline assignment: CDR1 SGHAT and CDR2 FQNNGV. The CDR3 DNA follows: TGTGCCAGCACGGGACAGGGGGATATCTACGGGCAGTACTTC. This translates into CASTGQGDIYGQYF.

This chain connects TRBV6-8 to TRBJ2-2; 11 bases line up with TRBD2. There are 18 residues in the CDR3. Germline-derived CDR1 and CDR2 are MNHGY and SAAAGT. With 9 bases clipped from V and 9 bases from J, the junction kept 21 bases outside the gene matches. The CDR3, as DNA: TGTGCCAGTGAGATACTAGCGGGAGAATATCCCTGGGCCCGGGAGCTGTTTTTT. This sequence encodes CASEILAGEYPWARELFF.

The chain couples TRBV29-1 to TRBJ1-3; D may be TRBD1 (5 bases). The CDR3 runs to 13 residues. CDR1 and CDR2 (germline): SQVTM, ANQGSEA. The V gene lost 7 bases and the J gene lost 9 bases, with 19 bases spanning the gap. In DNA, the CDR3 is TGCAGCGGGGCTGCCGACAGCGGCGGCACCATATATTTT. Its protein is CSGAADSGGTIYF.

This chain uses TRBV19 with TRBJ2-2, with TRBD1 matching 8 bases. V trimming: 6 bases; J trimming: 4 bases; junction bases outside the gene matches: 10. Germline V gene lookup returns CDR1 LNHDA and CDR2 SQIVND (reference sequence). The CDR3 sequence is 16 residues long. The CDR3 nucleotides are TGTGCCAGTAGGTCCCTAGGACAGGGATCCACCGGGGAGCTGTTTTTT. This sequence encodes CASRSLGQGSTGELFF.